This passage covers 21 T cell receptor beta chains from one sample sequenced in a study of cytomegalovirus exposure and HLA in healthy donors. Use of 60 Vbeta and 13 Jbeta primers characterized the PCR. Sequencing used immunoSEQ multiplex PCR; TCRdb keeps in-frame clones, though not all of them. The profile shows 100,000 to 150,000 clones, about 76% of them singletons. The sequenced sample was PBMCs. Receptors originate from a middle-aged man in good health and CMV-seropositive.

V and J are TRBV27 and TRBJ1-1, with D possibly matching TRBD1 (5 bases). Deletions cut 3 bases from V and 4 bases from J, with 6 bases between. The CDR3 is made up of 12 amino acids. From germline, CDR1 is MNHEY and CDR2 SMNVEV (reference sequence). The CDR3 region is CASSFRGTEAFF. The CDR3 nucleotides read TGTGCCAGCAGTTTTAGGGGCACTGAAGCTTTCTTT.

The CDR3 here is CASSLTGANTGELFF. The CDR3 DNA follows: TGTGCCAGCAGTTTAACGGGAGCGAACACCGGGGAGCTGTTTTTT. V and J are TRBV28 and TRBJ2-2, with D perhaps TRBD2 (6 bases). V lost 2 bases and J 0 bases, leaving 7 bases between the germline ends. The germline V gene has CDR1 MDHEN and CDR2 SYDVKM. The CDR3 runs to 15 residues.

V is TRBV27 and J is TRBJ2-5; 7 bases match TRBD2. Germline CDR1 reads MNHEY; CDR2 reads SMNVEV (reference sequence). V lost 0 bases to trimming and J lost 5 bases; unmatched junction nucleotides: 15. This CDR3 has 18 residues. CDR3 amino acids: CASSLSGVGRESFETQYF. The CDR3 coding sequence is TGTGCCAGCAGTTTATCGGGGGTTGGGCGGGAGAGTTTCGAGACCCAGTACTTC.

This clone occurred a few times. V gene TRBV30 combines with J gene TRBJ2-5; D gene uncertain. The ends were cut back, 0 bases at V and 2 bases at J, with 13 bases in the middle. Per the germline V gene, CDR1 is GTSNPN and CDR2 is SVGIG (reference sequence). This CDR3 spans 15 amino acids. Written as DNA, the CDR3 is TGTGCCTGGAGTGTACGTGGCAAATTGCAAGAGACCCAGTACTTC. This codes for CAWSVRGKLQETQYF.

The gene calls are TRBV21-1 and TRBJ1-5. TRBV21-1 is a documented pseudogene. The CDR3 is 17 amino acids. DNA of the CDR3: TGTGCCAGCAGCTATTTCGGAGTGCGTAGTGACAATCAGCCCCAGCATTTT. It is translated as CASSYFGVRSDNQPQHF.

In its sample, this clone was seen once. This chain connects TRBV10-3 to TRBJ1-5; D unresolved. Germline V gene sequence: CDR1 ENHRY, CDR2 SYGVKD. This CDR3 has 16 residues. Trimming stripped 0 bases from V and 0 bases from J, with 9 bases between. This chain's CDR3 is CAISESTRYSNQPQHF. The DNA of the CDR3 is TGTGCCATCAGTGAGTCGACTCGATATAGCAATCAGCCCCAGCATTTT.

This clone was seen more than once but under ten times. V usage is TRBV7-6 and J usage is TRBJ1-6, with D maybe TRBD1 (6 bases). The CDR3 has 17 amino acids. In germline, CDR1 is SGHVS, CDR2 FNYEAQ. Trimming pared 0 bases from V and 9 bases from J, leaving 18 bases between. This chain's CDR3 is CASSLALTSKQGSPLHF. CDR3 DNA: TGTGCCAGCAGCTTAGCGTTAACCTCGAAACAGGGTTCACCCCTCCACTTT.

The gene calls are TRBV4-1 and TRBJ2-7, with 13 bases fitting TRBD2. This CDR3 contains 17 residues. With V trimmed by 2 bases and J by 3 bases, 7 bases remained unmatched. The germline CDR1 and CDR2 sequences are MGHRA and YSYEKL. The DNA of the CDR3 is TGCGCCAGCAGCCAAACGATCACTAGCGGGAGGGACTACGAGCAGTACTTC. This sequence encodes CASSQTITSGRDYEQYF.

This chain connects TRBV30 to TRBJ2-7; no clear D gene. The germline V gene has CDR1 GTSNPN and CDR2 SVGIG (reference sequence). The CDR3 is 14 residues long. Trimming stripped 5 bases from V and 0 bases from J, with 14 bases between. The CDR3 DNA is TGTGCCTGGGAGACCGGGTCAAGCTCCTACGAGCAGTACTTC. It translates to CAWETGSSSYEQYF.

The chain employs TRBV11-1 and TRBJ1-1; D is unresolved. Germline V lookup: CDR1 SGHAT, CDR2 FQDESV (reference sequence). The CDR3 is made up of 14 amino acids. V was cut by 1 base and J by 6 bases, with 12 bases left in between. CDR3 sequence reads: CASSLERVRAEAFF. CDR3 DNA sequence: TGTGCCAGCAGCTTAGAGAGGGTGAGGGCTGAAGCTTTCTTT.

This sequence joins TRBV4-2 and TRBJ2-3; 11 bases are shared with TRBD2. The CDR3 totals 16 residues. Germline trimming cut 3 bases from V and 4 bases from J; bases unmatched to any gene: 6. Germline V gives CDR1 LGHNA, CDR2 YNFKEQ. CDR3 sequence reads: CASSHPGTSGSDTQYF. CDR3 coding DNA: TGTGCCAGCAGCCACCCCGGGACTAGCGGATCAGATACGCAGTATTTT.

The genes are TRBV27 and TRBJ2-7, with TRBD1 identical over 7 bases. CDR1 and CDR2 from the germline V gene are MNHEY and SMNVEV (reference sequence). V dropped 6 bases and J dropped 1; count of bases not matched to a gene: 6. The CDR3 has 14 residues. CDR3 residues: CASRRPGQSYEQYF. CDR3 nucleotide sequence: TGTGCCAGCAGGCGACCGGGACAGTCCTACGAGCAGTACTTC.

The rearrangement links TRBV19 to TRBJ2-1; no definite D call. This CDR3 is built from 12 residues. The germline V and J ends were trimmed by 1 base and 10 bases, with 8 bases remaining between them. Germline CDR1 and CDR2: LNHDA and SQIVND (reference sequence). The CDR3 bases are TGTGCCAGTAGTATAGGAAACAGCGAGCAGTTCTTC. It yields the protein CASSIGNSEQFF.

This chain connects TRBV10-3 to TRBJ2-5, with 10 bases lining up with TRBD1. With 3 bases clipped from V and 5 bases from J, the junction kept 6 bases outside the gene matches. The CDR3 covers 15 residues. Germline V lookup: CDR1 ENHRY, CDR2 SYGVKD. The CDR3 nucleotides read TGTGCCATCAGTGAACCCCGGGACAGGGGTGAGACCCAGTACTTC. Translation: CAISEPRDRGETQYF.

This chain joins TRBV7-2 and TRBJ1-1; 9 bases agree with TRBD1. Germline CDR1 SGHTA, CDR2 FQGNSA. The CDR3 runs to 15 residues. J gave up 3 bases and V 5 bases, and 7 bases lay outside the gene matches. CDR3 nucleotides: TGTGCCAGCAGCGCCGGGACAGGGAGTGACACTGAAGCTTTCTTT. It specifies CASSAGTGSDTEAFF. Filled out from reference TRBV7-2 and TRBJ1-1, the complete variable domain reads GAGVSQSPSNKVTEKGKDVELRCDPISGHTALYWYRQSLGQGLEFLIYFQGNSAPDKSGLPSDRFSAERTGGSVSTLTIQRTQQEDSAVYLCASSAGTGSDTEAFFGQGTRLTVV.

V and J are TRBV14 and TRBJ2-5, with TRBD2 matching over 13 bases. V shed 1 base and J 2 bases; nucleotides not matched to a gene: 4. CDR3 length: 17 residues. Germline V gene data show CDR1 as SGHDN and CDR2 as FVKESK. The CDR3 sequence: CASSQVLGLAGQETQYF. In DNA form, the CDR3 reads TGTGCCAGCAGCCAAGTGCTGGGACTAGCGGGACAAGAGACCCAGTACTTC.

The rearrangement joins TRBV6-6 to TRBJ2-2, with a weak D call TRBD1 (7 bases). The V end was cut by 2 bases, the J end by 4 bases, with 11 bases between. Germline values: CDR1 MNHNY, CDR2 SVGAGI (reference sequence). This CDR3 contains 15 residues. CDR3 in amino acids: CASSYGQGGTGELFF. In DNA, the CDR3 is TGTGCCAGCAGTTACGGGCAGGGGGGCACCGGGGAGCTGTTTTTT.

This clone has just a few counts. CDR3 sequence: CASSDREAFF. CDR3 nucleotides: TGTGCCAGCTCAGACAGGGAGGCTTTCTTT. This chain joins TRBV6-1 and TRBJ1-1; 7 bases are a match to TRBD1. Germline V gene lookup returns CDR1 MNHNS and CDR2 SASEGT. The CDR3 spans 10 residues. Trimming removed 8 bases from V and 11 bases from J; junction bases left unmatched: 5.

This chain joins TRBV30 and TRBJ2-5; D uncertain. CDR3 length equals 13 residues. Germline V gene lookup returns CDR1 GTSNPN and CDR2 SVGIG (reference sequence). V shed 4 bases and J shed 6 bases, with 15 bases lying between them. CDR3 in amino acids: CAWNSVGRKTQYF. In DNA, the CDR3 is TGTGCCTGGAACTCAGTGGGCAGGAAGACCCAGTACTTC.

J is TRBJ2-1 and V is TRBV11-2; D perhaps matches TRBD1 (5 bases). The CDR3 is 15 residues long. V was cut by 7 bases and J by 0 bases, with 13 bases left in between. Germline CDR1 is SGHAT and CDR2 is FQNNGV. Here the CDR3 reads CASTIQGLSYNEQFF. DNA for the CDR3: TGTGCCAGCACCATCCAGGGCCTCTCCTACAATGAGCAGTTCTTC.

The chain employs TRBV6-1 and TRBJ2-5, with 8 nucleotides matching TRBD2. The V and J ends lost 6 bases and 5 bases, in that order; junction bases with no gene match: 2. Germline CDR1 reads MNHNS; CDR2 reads SASEGT. The CDR3 is made up of 12 amino acids. The CDR3: CASRTGGETQYF. CDR3 DNA: TGTGCCAGCAGGACGGGGGGGGAGACCCAGTACTTC.